This is a list of T cell receptor beta chains from one sample in a study of shared clonotypes between healthy human individuals. The assay was immunoSEQ multiplex PCR, and TCRdb's table has in-frame clones only and misses some. The sample holds 950,000 to 1,100,000 clones, around three quarters seen once. Sequenced material: memory CD4+ T cells from PBMCs. Source of these receptors: a man younger than 30 in good health. Some clones in this sample may be carry-over from other donors' samples. The CDR3 runs from the conserved cysteine through the conserved F or W. D genes are given only for firm matches. Size is omitted from some rows. Given values are once, few, many or a class for expanded clones.

v_gene,j_gene,d_gene,abundance,CDR3aa,CDR3nt
TRBV27,TRBJ2-7,TRBD2,few,CASSLTGTSHEQYF,TGTGCCAGCAGCCTTACTGGGACTAGCCACGAGCAGTACTTC
TRBV18,TRBJ1-5,TRBD1,.,CASSPPRTGDLRGPQHF,TGTGCCAGCTCACCACCCCGGACAGGGGACTTAAGAGGGCCCCAGCATTTT
TRBV2,TRBJ1-4,TRBD1,.,CASFDRGPNEKLFF,TGTGCCAGCTTCGACAGGGGGCCGAATGAAAAACTGTTTTTT
TRBV21-1,TRBJ1-5,.,.,CASSKAENEGAYSNQPQHF,TGTGCCAGCAGCAAAGCGGAAAATGAAGGGGCCTATAGCAATCAGCCCCAGCATTTT
TRBV5-1,TRBJ2-1,TRBD2,.,CASNSGSGNEQFF,TGCGCCAGCAATAGCGGGAGTGGCAATGAGCAGTTCTTC
TRBV6-1,TRBJ2-3,TRBD2,few,CASSEVLAGNTDTQYF,TGTGCCAGCAGTGAAGTTCTAGCGGGGAACACAGATACGCAGTATTTT
TRBV6-1,TRBJ2-7,.,.,CASSERRAYEQYF,TGTGCCAGCAGCGAACGAAGGGCCTACGAGCAGTACTTC
TRBV5-1,TRBJ2-3,.,once,CASKSSSTDTQYF,TGCGCCAGCAAAAGCTCTAGCACAGATACGCAGTATTTT
TRBV4-1,TRBJ2-3,.,.,CASSLERATSTDTQYF,TGCGCCAGCAGCTTAGAGCGGGCCACTAGCACAGATACGCAGTATTTT
TRBV7-9,TRBJ2-2,TRBD2,.,CASNFRGELRTGELFF,TGTGCCAGCAACTTCCGGGGGGAACTGAGGACCGGGGAGCTGTTTTTT
TRBV11-2,TRBJ2-3,TRBD2,.,CASSRTPGLGEDTQYF,TGTGCCAGCAGCCGCACTCCGGGACTAGGAGAAGATACGCAGTATTTT
TRBV2,TRBJ1-5,.,.,CASSRQVNSNQPQHF,TGTGCCAGCAGTCGACAGGTGAATAGCAATCAGCCCCAGCATTTT
TRBV7-3,TRBJ2-6,.,.,CASSWAFSDTFSSGANVLTF,TGTGCCAGCAGCTGGGCATTTTCGGACACCTTCTCCTCTGGGGCCAACGTCCTGACTTTC
TRBV5-8,TRBJ1-2,.,once,CASSLDIWTLYGYTF,TGTGCCAGCAGCTTGGATATTTGGACGCTCTATGGCTACACCTTC
TRBV9,TRBJ2-7,.,.,CASSPRGAGFSEQYF,TGTGCCAGCAGCCCTAGGGGTGCAGGGTTTAGCGAGCAGTACTTC
TRBV11-2,TRBJ2-7,TRBD2,.,CASSFQGLAGERRQYF,TGTGCCAGCAGCTTCCAAGGGCTAGCGGGAGAGCGGCGGCAGTACTTC
TRBV2,TRBJ2-1,TRBD2,few,CASTKGALAGYNEQFF,TGTGCCAGCACCAAGGGGGCACTAGCGGGGTACAATGAGCAGTTCTTC
TRBV9,TRBJ2-3,.,few,CASSVVTSTDTQYF,TGTGCCAGCAGCGTAGTAACTAGCACAGATACGCAGTATTTT
TRBV30,TRBJ1-1,.,few,CAWSVTEAEAFF,TGTGCCTGGAGTGTGACAGAGGCTGAAGCTTTCTTT
TRBV6-4,TRBJ2-2,TRBD1,.,CASSRDRGTGELFF,TGTGCCAGCAGTCGGGACAGGGGGACCGGGGAGCTGTTTTTT
TRBV13,TRBJ2-7,.,.,CASSYAGIYEQYF,TGTGCCAGCAGCTACGCGGGGATTTACGAGCAGTACTTC
TRBV5-1,TRBJ2-5,TRBD1,.,CASSSYYGQGYQETQYF,TGCGCCAGCAGCTCGTACTACGGACAGGGGTACCAAGAGACCCAGTACTTC
TRBV19,TRBJ1-1,.,.,CASTNSGFTEAFF,TGTGCCAGTACCAATTCGGGGTTTACTGAAGCTTTCTTT
TRBV5-1,TRBJ2-2,TRBD2,.,CASSHGLADYTGELFF,TGCGCCAGCAGCCACGGACTAGCGGATTACACCGGGGAGCTGTTTTTT
TRBV2,TRBJ1-1,.,.,CASNQTPWSAEAFF,TGTGCCAGCAATCAGACGCCCTGGTCCGCTGAAGCTTTCTTT
TRBV19,TRBJ2-7,TRBD1,.,CASSVRRTGGTHEQYF,TGTGCCAGTAGCGTTAGGAGGACAGGTGGAACCCACGAGCAGTACTTC
TRBV6-6,TRBJ2-4,.,.,CASIPQAGLAKNIQYF,TGTGCCAGCATCCCTCAGGCCGGGCTAGCCAAAAACATTCAGTACTTC
TRBV2,TRBJ2-5,.,.,CASSGVRPQETQYF,TGTGCCAGCAGTGGTGTCAGGCCCCAAGAGACCCAGTACTTC
TRBV9,TRBJ2-7,TRBD2,.,CASSPDPSGSEQYF,TGTGCCAGCAGCCCAGACCCTAGCGGGAGCGAGCAGTACTTC
TRBV6-1,TRBJ1-4,.,.,CASSEAQTSNEKLFF,TGTGCCAGCAGTGAAGCACAGACCTCTAATGAAAAACTGTTTTTT
TRBV5-4,TRBJ2-7,TRBD2,.,CASSLATSGFYEQYF,TGTGCCAGCAGCTTGGCTACTAGCGGCTTCTACGAGCAGTACTTC
TRBV28,TRBJ1-1,TRBD1,.,CASSPRTGKPEAFF,TGTGCCAGCAGTCCCCGGACAGGGAAGCCTGAAGCTTTCTTT
TRBV4-1,TRBJ2-2,.,.,CASSQDFLDGVITGELFF,TGCGCCAGCAGCCAAGATTTTCTAGACGGCGTCATCACCGGGGAGCTGTTTTTT
TRBV30,TRBJ1-1,.,once,CAWSTGSNTEAFF,TGTGCCTGGAGTACAGGTTCGAACACTGAAGCTTTCTTT
TRBV23-1,TRBJ1-2,TRBD1,.,CASSQTGQGASGYTF,TGCGCCAGCAGTCAAACAGGACAGGGGGCATCTGGCTACACCTTC
TRBV29-1,TRBJ2-7,.,.,CSAGGWGQDEQYF,TGCAGCGCGGGAGGCTGGGGGCAAGACGAGCAGTACTTC
TRBV5-1,TRBJ2-1,.,.,CASSPNMDEQFF,TGCGCCAGCAGCCCCAACATGGATGAGCAGTTCTTC
TRBV18,TRBJ2-3,TRBD2,.,CASSPLPSGTQGFTDTQYF,TGTGCCAGCTCACCACTGCCTAGCGGAACCCAGGGTTTCACAGATACGCAGTATTTT
TRBV7-8,TRBJ1-2,.,.,CASSLLTGRGDIYGYTF,TGTGCCAGCAGCTTATTAACAGGGCGGGGAGACATATATGGCTACACCTTC
TRBV6-6,TRBJ1-1,.,.,CASSYPDGQGTTEAFF,TGTGCCAGCAGTTACCCAGACGGGCAGGGTACAACTGAAGCTTTCTTT
TRBV5-1,TRBJ2-7,TRBD2,.,CASSLTGLAGAYEQYF,TGCGCCAGCAGCTTGACGGGACTAGCGGGGGCCTACGAGCAGTACTTC
TRBV25-1,TRBJ2-7,TRBD2,.,CASSDPLAGGHLPYF,TGTGCCAGCAGTGACCCCCTAGCGGGAGGCCACCTACCCTACTTC
TRBV7-2,TRBJ2-1,TRBD2,.,CASSKREEYNEQFF,TGTGCCAGCAGTAAGCGGGAGGAATACAATGAGCAGTTCTTC
TRBV9,TRBJ2-3,TRBD2,.,CASSETSGRSGDTQYF,TGTGCCAGCAGCGAGACTAGCGGAAGATCTGGAGATACGCAGTATTTT
TRBV28,TRBJ1-1,TRBD1,once,CASTPGGGTEAFF,TGTGCCAGCACTCCAGGGGGTGGCACTGAAGCTTTCTTT
TRBV7-9,TRBJ1-3,.,.,CASGAGGTGNTIYF,TGTGCCAGCGGAGCCGGGGGAACGGGAAACACCATATATTTT
TRBV10-3,TRBJ1-1,.,.,CATRRGSMNTEAFF,TGTGCCACAAGAAGGGGCAGCATGAACACTGAAGCTTTCTTT
TRBV19,TRBJ1-5,.,.,CASDLTGGGTGPQHF,TGTGCCAGCGACCTTACAGGAGGGGGGACGGGGCCCCAGCATTTT